Following are 18 T cell receptor beta chains from one sample sequenced in a study of blood T cell repertoires in COVID-19. The assay was immunoSEQ multiplex PCR, and TCRdb's table has in-frame clones only and misses some. The sample has roughly 150,000 clones; approximately 80% are singletons. Source material: PBMCs or T cells enriched from blood (not recorded which). The receptors here all came from a man between 65 and 85 years old who had been exposed to COVID-19.

The CDR3 bases are TGCGCCAGCAGCTCTGGGACAGGGGTGGGAGAGCAGTTCTTC. Amino acids: CASSSGTGVGEQFF. V usage is TRBV5-1 and J usage is TRBJ2-1; TRBD1 matches at 10 bases. V shed 3 bases, J shed 10 bases, and the junction held 7 bases outside the gene matches. Germline V gives CDR1 SGHRS, CDR2 YFSETQ. The CDR3 covers 14 residues.

The J gene is TRBJ2-7, the V gene TRBV11-2, with TRBD1 identical over 8 bases. V lost 5 bases and J lost 5; bases outside the gene matches: 8. The CDR3 covers 14 residues. CDR1 and CDR2 from the germline V gene are SGHAT and FQNNGV. The CDR3 sequence: CASSRWDRLHEQYF. The DNA for the CDR3 is TGTGCCAGCAGCCGTTGGGACAGGCTCCACGAGCAGTACTTC.

This chain joins TRBV3-1 (or the pseudogene TRBV3-2) and TRBJ1-6; 12 positions agree with TRBD1. Germline V gene sequence: CDR1 LGHDT, CDR2 YNNKEL (reference sequence). CDR3 size: 20 residues. Trimming at V came to 1 base and at J to 2 bases, leaving 9 bases not matched to a gene. CDR3 in amino acids: CASSQGDRGRRPPYNSPLHF. The CDR3 DNA reads TGTGCCAGCAGCCAAGGGGACAGGGGGCGCCGCCCCCCCTATAATTCACCCCTCCACTTT.

The chain carries TRBV18 and TRBJ2-3, with D tentatively TRBD2 (5 bases). This CDR3 has 13 amino acids. The germline V gene encodes CDR1 KGHSH and CDR2 LQKENI. Trimming shortened V by 4 bases and J by 6 bases, and 11 bases separated the two germline ends. As DNA, the CDR3 is TGTGCCAGCTCACGGACCTCGGGGGATACGCAGTATTTT. This translates into CASSRTSGDTQYF.

V gene TRBV12-3 or TRBV12-4 combines with J gene TRBJ2-7, with TRBD2 as a possible D gene (5 bases). Trimming cost V 5 bases and J 2 bases, with 10 bases left between them. The CDR3 consists of 13 residues. The CDR3 here is CASSLLGAYEQYF. CDR3 bases: TGTGCCAGCAGTCTCCTCGGGGCCTACGAGCAGTACTTC.

The chain links TRBV19 to TRBJ1-5; TRBD1 matches at 7 bases. The germline V gene has CDR1 LNHDA and CDR2 SQIVND (reference sequence). The CDR3 is 15 residues long. Unmatched junction bases numbered 11, after V lost 5 bases and J lost 7 bases. This CDR3 reads CASSSTGTDVQPQHF. The CDR3 DNA sequence: TGTGCCAGTAGTTCGACAGGGACGGACGTCCAGCCCCAGCATTTT.

The V gene is TRBV29-1, the J gene TRBJ2-7; 7 bases agree with TRBD2. Trimming at V came to 4 bases and at J to 3 bases, leaving 6 bases not matched to a gene. This CDR3 is built from 13 residues. CDR1 and CDR2 (germline): SQVTM, ANQGSEA. The CDR3: CSVAGGSNYEQYF. The CDR3 coding sequence is TGCAGCGTTGCCGGCGGGAGCAACTACGAGCAGTACTTC.

CDR3 nucleotides: TGTGCCAGCAGCCGACCCGGGACAGGGGGATTCTCCTCTGGAAACACCATATATTTT. It yields the protein CASSRPGTGGFSSGNTIYF. The chain recombines TRBV5-8 with TRBJ1-3, with 11 bases that match TRBD1. Germline CDR1 SGHTS, CDR2 YDEGEE. The CDR3 sequence is 19 residues long. Unmatched junction bases numbered 12, after V lost 4 bases and J lost 0 bases.

The chain links TRBV15 to TRBJ1-4; 9 positions match TRBD1. J lost 7 bases, V lost 4 bases, and 4 bases had no gene match. There are 14 residues in the CDR3. CDR1 LNHNV and CDR2 YYDKDF come from the germline V gene (reference sequence). In DNA form, the CDR3 reads TGTGCCACCAGCACTGACAGGGGGGTTGAAAAACTGTTTTTT. Its translation is CATSTDRGVEKLFF.

This chain uses TRBV29-1 with TRBJ2-2; no definite D call. Germline CDR1 SQVTM, CDR2 ANQGSEA. V was clipped by 6 bases and J by 1 base, with 6 bases between them. The CDR3 totals 12 residues. The CDR3 reads CSVRVNTGELFF. CDR3 coding DNA: TGCAGCGTGCGCGTGAACACCGGGGAGCTGTTTTTT.

The gene calls are TRBV2 and TRBJ1-2, with TRBD1 identical over 8 bases. Looked up from germline, CDR1 is SNHLY and CDR2 is FYNNEI. The CDR3 sequence is 14 residues long. V shed 6 bases, J shed 4 bases, and the junction held 7 bases outside the gene matches. The CDR3 DNA follows: TGTGCCAGCAGAGGGACAGGTCGGGTCTATGGCTACACCTTC. It encodes CASRGTGRVYGYTF.

The chain links TRBV21-1 to TRBJ2-7; TRBD2, the table's D call, was not compared with the DNA. TRBV21-1 is recorded as a pseudogene. This CDR3 contains 14 residues. CDR3 residues: CASSKGEEGNEQYF. The CDR3 DNA sequence: TGTGCCAGCAGCAAAGGCGAGGAGGGCAACGAGCAGTACTTC.

This clone was detected once. This chain uses TRBV4-2 with TRBJ2-1, with 9 positions matching TRBD1. The germline gives CDR1 LGHNA, CDR2 YNFKEQ. The CDR3 loop spans 16 amino acids. V shed 2 bases and J 4 bases; nucleotides not matched to a gene: 6. CDR3 coding DNA: TGTGCCAGCAGCCAAAACCGGGACAGGGTGTACAATGAGCAGTTCTTC. Amino acid sequence: CASSQNRDRVYNEQFF.

In this sample, this clone turned up a few times. V is TRBV27 and J is TRBJ1-2, with 7 bases lining up with TRBD1. The germline CDR1 and CDR2 sequences are MNHEY and SMNVEV (reference sequence). The CDR3 consists of 17 residues. The J segment lost 1 base and the V segment lost 0 bases, leaving 8 bases of the junction unmatched. The CDR3 DNA sequence: TGTGCCAGCAGTTTATCGTTCGGGGACAGTTATAACTATGGCTACACCTTC. It is translated as CASSLSFGDSYNYGYTF.

The chain links TRBV27 to TRBJ2-7; maybe TRBD2 (7 bases). This CDR3 comprises 14 residues. Germline V gene sequence: CDR1 MNHEY, CDR2 SMNVEV (reference sequence). V was shortened by 1 base and J by 4 bases, with 11 bases between the two germline ends. The chain's CDR3 is CASSLLEGGYEQYF. The CDR3 DNA follows: TGTGCCAGCAGTTTATTGGAGGGGGGGTACGAGCAGTACTTC.

A single count supports this clone. The chain joins TRBV7-2 to TRBJ2-2; D possibly corresponds to TRBD2 (5 bases). The germline V gene encodes CDR1 SGHTA and CDR2 FQGNSA. The CDR3 covers 18 residues. Between the trimmed V and J ends, which lost 1 base and 4 bases, there was a span of 19 bases. The CDR3 loop reads CASSLVRVGQAGTGELFF. Written as DNA, the CDR3 is TGTGCCAGCAGCTTAGTACGGGTAGGGCAGGCGGGCACCGGGGAGCTGTTTTTT.

This CDR3 is CASSLTSGALGNNEQFF. CDR3 sequence (DNA): TGCGCCAGCAGCTTGACTAGCGGGGCCCTTGGAAACAATGAGCAGTTCTTC. The chain has TRBV5-1 and TRBJ2-1; TRBD2 aligns across 10 bases. The CDR3 is made up of 17 amino acids. V lost 1 base and J lost 5; bases outside the gene matches: 9. Per the germline V gene, CDR1 is SGHRS and CDR2 is YFSETQ.

The rearrangement links TRBV7-2 to TRBJ1-5, with 10 nucleotides matching TRBD1. Germline V gives CDR1 SGHTA, CDR2 FQGNSA. V lost 4 bases, J lost 5 bases, and 5 bases stayed unmatched. The CDR3 sequence is 15 residues long. CDR3 nucleotide sequence: TGTGCCAGCAGCTCCCCGGACAGGGGGGATCAGCCCCAGCATTTT. It specifies CASSSPDRGDQPQHF.